This T cell receptor beta chain originates from a study of T cell responses to AZD1222 COVID-19 vaccine. Only in-frame clones appear in the TCRdb table, and some are missing; sequencing was by immunoSEQ multiplex PCR. The table includes 95,000 or so clones, approximately 90% detected once. V lost 3 bases and J 0 bases, leaving 6 bases between the germline ends. This CDR3 is 14 amino acids long. From germline, CDR1 is SGDLS and CDR2 YYNGEE. The origin of this receptor is an adult in good health. The chain uses TRBV9 and TRBJ1-4; D is undetermined. Sequenced here: peripheral blood, sampled on day 0 of AZD1222 vaccination. The DNA for the CDR3 is TGTGCCAGCAGCGCAGACGCAACTAATGAAAAACTGTTTTTT. Encoded protein: CASSADATNEKLFF.